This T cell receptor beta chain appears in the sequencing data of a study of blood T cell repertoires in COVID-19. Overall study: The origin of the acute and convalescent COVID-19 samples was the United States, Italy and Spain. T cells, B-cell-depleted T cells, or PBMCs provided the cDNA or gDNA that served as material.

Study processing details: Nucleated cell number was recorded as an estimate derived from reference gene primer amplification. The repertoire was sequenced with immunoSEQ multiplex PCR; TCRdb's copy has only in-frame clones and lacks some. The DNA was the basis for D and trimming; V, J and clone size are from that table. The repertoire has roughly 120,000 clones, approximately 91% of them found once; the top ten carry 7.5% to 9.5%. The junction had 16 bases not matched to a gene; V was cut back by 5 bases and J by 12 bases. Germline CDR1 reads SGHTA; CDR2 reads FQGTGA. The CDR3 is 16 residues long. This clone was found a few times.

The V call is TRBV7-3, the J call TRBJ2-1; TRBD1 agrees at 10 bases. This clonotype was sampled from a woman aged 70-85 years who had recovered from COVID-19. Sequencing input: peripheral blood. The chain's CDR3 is CASSLGGQGSNLGQFF. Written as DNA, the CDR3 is TGTGCCAGCAGCCTCGGGGGACAGGGGTCAAACCTAGGGCAGTTCTTC.